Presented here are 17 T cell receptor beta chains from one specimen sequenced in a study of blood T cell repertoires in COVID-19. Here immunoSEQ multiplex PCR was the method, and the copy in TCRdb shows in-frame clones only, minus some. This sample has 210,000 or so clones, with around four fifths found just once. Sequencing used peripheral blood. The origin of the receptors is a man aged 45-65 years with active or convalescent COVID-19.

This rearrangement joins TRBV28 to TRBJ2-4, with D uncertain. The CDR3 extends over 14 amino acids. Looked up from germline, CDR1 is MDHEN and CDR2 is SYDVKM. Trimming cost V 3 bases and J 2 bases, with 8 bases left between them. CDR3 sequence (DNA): TGTGCCAGCAGTTTGCTCAGGTCCAAAAACATTCAGTACTTC. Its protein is CASSLLRSKNIQYF.

This chain's CDR3 is CASQPISNRDLVEAFF. In DNA form, the CDR3 reads TGCGCCAGCCAACCCATATCAAACAGGGATTTAGTGGAAGCTTTCTTT. The chain uses TRBV4-1 and TRBJ1-1, with a weak D call TRBD1 (6 bases). Trimming took 8 bases from V and 8 from J, leaving 27 bases between them. The CDR3 is 16 amino acids. Germline assignment: CDR1 MGHRA and CDR2 YSYEKL.

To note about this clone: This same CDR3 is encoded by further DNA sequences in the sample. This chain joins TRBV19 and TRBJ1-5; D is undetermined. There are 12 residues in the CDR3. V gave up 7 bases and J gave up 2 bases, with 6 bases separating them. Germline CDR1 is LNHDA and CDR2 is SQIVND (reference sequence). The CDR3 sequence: CASKEGNQPQHF. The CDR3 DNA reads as TGTGCCAGTAAGGAGGGCAATCAGCCCCAGCATTTT.

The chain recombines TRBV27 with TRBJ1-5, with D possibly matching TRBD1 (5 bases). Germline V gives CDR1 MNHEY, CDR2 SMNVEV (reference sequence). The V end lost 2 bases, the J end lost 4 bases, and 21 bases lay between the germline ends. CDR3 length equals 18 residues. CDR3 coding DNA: TGTGCCAGCAGTTTACGCTCACTTGACAGACCAAATAATCAGCCCCAGCATTTT. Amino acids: CASSLRSLDRPNNQPQHF.

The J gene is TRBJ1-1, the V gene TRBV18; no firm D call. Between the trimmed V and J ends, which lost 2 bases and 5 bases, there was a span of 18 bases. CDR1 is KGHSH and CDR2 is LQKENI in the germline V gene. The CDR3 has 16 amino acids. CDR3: CASSPVVTYFPTEAFF. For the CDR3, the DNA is TGTGCCAGCTCACCAGTAGTCACCTATTTCCCGACTGAAGCTTTCTTT.

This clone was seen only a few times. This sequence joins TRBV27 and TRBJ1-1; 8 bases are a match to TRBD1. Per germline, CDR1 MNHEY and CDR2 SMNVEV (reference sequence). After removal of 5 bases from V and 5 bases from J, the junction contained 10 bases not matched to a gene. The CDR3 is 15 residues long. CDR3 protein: CASSVNRGIKTEAFF. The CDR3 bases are TGTGCCAGCAGTGTCAACAGGGGGATAAAAACTGAAGCTTTCTTT.

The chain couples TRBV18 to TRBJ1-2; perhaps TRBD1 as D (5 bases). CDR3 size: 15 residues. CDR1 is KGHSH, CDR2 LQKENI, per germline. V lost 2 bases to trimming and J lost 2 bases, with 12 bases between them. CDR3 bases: TGTGCCAGCTCACCAGTCAGGGTGTGGAACTATGGCTACACCTTC. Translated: CASSPVRVWNYGYTF.

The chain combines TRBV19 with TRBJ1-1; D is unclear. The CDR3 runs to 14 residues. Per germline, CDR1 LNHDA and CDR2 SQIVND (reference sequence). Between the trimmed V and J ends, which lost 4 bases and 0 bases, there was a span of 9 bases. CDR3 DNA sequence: TGTGCCAGTAGTACGACATTCCTGAACACTGAAGCTTTCTTT. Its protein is CASSTTFLNTEAFF.

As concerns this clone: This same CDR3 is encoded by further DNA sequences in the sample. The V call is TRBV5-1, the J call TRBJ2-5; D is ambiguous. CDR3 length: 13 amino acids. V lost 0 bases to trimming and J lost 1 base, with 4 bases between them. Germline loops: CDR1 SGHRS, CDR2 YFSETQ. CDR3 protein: CASSLGSQETQYF. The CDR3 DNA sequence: TGCGCCAGCAGCTTGGGTAGCCAAGAGACCCAGTACTTC.

The CDR3 DNA reads as TGTGCCAGTAGTCCCGGACAGGGTACCTACGAGCAGTACTTC. Translated: CASSPGQGTYEQYF. The chain joins TRBV19 to TRBJ2-7, with TRBD1 matching 8 bases. The germline V gene has CDR1 LNHDA and CDR2 SQIVND (reference sequence). Trimming removed 5 bases from V and 2 bases from J; junction bases left unmatched: 5. This CDR3 region has 14 residues. The full variable domain, in which reference TRBV19 and TRBJ2-7 provide the parts outside the CDR3, is DGGITQSPKYLFRKEGQNVTLSCEQNLNHDAMYWYRQDPGQGLRLIYYSQIVNDFQKGDIAEGYSVSREKKESFPLTVTSAQKNPTAFYLCASSPGQGTYEQYFGPGTRLTVT.

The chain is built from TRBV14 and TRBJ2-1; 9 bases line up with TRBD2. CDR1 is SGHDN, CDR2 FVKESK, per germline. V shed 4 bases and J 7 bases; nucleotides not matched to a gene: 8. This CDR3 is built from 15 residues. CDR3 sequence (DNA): TGTGCCAGCAGCCCTCAGGGCGGGAGGGGTAATGAGCAGTTCTTC. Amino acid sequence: CASSPQGGRGNEQFF.

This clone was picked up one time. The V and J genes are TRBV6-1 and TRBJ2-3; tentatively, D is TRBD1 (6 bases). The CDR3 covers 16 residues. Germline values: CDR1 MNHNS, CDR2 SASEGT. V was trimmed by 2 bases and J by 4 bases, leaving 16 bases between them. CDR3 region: CASSEPGGAAPDTQYF. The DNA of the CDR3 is TGTGCCAGCAGTGAACCTGGGGGCGCGGCCCCAGATACGCAGTATTTT.

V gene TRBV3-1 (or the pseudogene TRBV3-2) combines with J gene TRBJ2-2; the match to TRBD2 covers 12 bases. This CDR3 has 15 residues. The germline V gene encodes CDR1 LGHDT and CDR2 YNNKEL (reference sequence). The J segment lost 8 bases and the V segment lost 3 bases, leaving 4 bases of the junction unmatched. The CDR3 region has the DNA TGTGCCAGCAGCCATCACGGGACTAGCGGGGGGGAGCTGTTTTTT. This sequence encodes CASSHHGTSGGELFF.

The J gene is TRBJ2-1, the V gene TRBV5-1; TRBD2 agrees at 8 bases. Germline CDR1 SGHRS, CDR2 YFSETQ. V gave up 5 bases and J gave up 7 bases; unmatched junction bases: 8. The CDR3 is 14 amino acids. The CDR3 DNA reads TGCGCCAGCAGGTGGAGCGGGAGTGTAAATGAGCAGTTCTTC. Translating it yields CASRWSGSVNEQFF.

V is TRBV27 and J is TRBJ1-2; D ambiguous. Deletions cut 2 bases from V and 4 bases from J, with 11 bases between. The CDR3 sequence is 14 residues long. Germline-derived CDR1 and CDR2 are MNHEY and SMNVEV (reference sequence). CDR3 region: CASSLMAVGYGYTF. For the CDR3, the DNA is TGTGCCAGCAGTTTAATGGCGGTGGGCTATGGCTACACCTTC.

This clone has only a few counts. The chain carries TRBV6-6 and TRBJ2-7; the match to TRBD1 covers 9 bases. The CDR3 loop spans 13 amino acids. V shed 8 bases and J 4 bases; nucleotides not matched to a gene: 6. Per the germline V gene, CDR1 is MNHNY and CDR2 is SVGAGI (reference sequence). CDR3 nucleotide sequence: TGTGCCAGCGGACAGGGGAGGGGATACGAGCAGTACTTC. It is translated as CASGQGRGYEQYF.

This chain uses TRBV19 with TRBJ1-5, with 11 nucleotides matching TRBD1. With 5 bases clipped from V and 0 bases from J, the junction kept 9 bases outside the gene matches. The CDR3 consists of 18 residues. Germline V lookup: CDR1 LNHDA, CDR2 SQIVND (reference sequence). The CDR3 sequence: CASSARDRGLFSNQPQHF. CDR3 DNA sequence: TGTGCCAGTAGTGCCCGGGACAGGGGGTTATTTAGCAATCAGCCCCAGCATTTT.